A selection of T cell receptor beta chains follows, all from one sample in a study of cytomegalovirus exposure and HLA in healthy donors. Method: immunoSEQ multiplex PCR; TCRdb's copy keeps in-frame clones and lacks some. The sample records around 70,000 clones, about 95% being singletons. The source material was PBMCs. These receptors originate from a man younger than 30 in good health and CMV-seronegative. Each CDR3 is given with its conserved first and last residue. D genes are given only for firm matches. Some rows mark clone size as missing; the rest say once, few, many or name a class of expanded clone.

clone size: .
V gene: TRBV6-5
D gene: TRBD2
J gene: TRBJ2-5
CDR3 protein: CASSYGGSGGRETQYF
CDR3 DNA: TGTGCCAGCAGTTATGGGGGTAGCGGGGGTAGAGAGACCCAGTACTTC

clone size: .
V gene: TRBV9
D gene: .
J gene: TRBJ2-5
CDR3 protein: CASGGLFETQYF
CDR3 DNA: TGTGCCAGCGGCGGACTATTCGAGACCCAGTACTTC

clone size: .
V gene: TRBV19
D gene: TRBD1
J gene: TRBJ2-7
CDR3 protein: CASSIQTIHGTAAYEQYF
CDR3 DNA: TGTGCCAGTAGTATCCAAACGATCCACGGGACAGCGGCCTACGAGCAGTACTTC

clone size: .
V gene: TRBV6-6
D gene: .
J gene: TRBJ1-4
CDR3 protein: CASSGQGGEKLFF
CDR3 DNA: TGTGCCAGCAGTGGGCAGGGAGGTGAAAAACTGTTTTTT

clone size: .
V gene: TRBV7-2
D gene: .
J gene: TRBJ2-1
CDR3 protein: CASSFSLVTGQFF
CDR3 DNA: TGTGCCAGCAGCTTCTCCCTGGTGACTGGGCAGTTCTTC

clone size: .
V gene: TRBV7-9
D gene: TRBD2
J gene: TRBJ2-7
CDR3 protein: CASLIAGKSEQYF
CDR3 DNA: TGTGCCAGCCTAATAGCGGGGAAGAGCGAGCAGTACTTC

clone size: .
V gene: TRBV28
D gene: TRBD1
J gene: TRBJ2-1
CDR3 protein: CASSLIRDRVTNEQFF
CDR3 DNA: TGTGCCAGCAGTTTAATAAGGGACAGGGTGACAAATGAGCAGTTCTTC

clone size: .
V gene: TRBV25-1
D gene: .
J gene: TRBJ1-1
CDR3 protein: CASSDFMGPNTEAFF
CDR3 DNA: TGTGCCAGCAGTGATTTCATGGGGCCGAACACTGAAGCTTTCTTT

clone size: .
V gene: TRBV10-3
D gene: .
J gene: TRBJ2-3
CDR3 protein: CAISELRADTQYF
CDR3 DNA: TGTGCCATCAGTGAATTACGTGCGGATACGCAGTATTTT

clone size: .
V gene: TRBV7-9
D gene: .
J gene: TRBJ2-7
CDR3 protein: CASSPSTARSYEQYF
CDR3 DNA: TGTGCCAGCAGCCCTTCGACAGCCCGCTCCTACGAGCAGTACTTC

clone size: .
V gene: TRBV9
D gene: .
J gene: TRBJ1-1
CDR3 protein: CASSVVGGEAFF
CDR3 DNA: TGTGCCAGCAGCGTAGTAGGCGGTGAAGCTTTCTTT

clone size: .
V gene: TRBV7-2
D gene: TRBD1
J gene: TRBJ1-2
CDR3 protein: CASSLRQGVVEGYTF
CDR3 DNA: TGTGCCAGCAGCTTAAGGCAGGGGGTTGTAGAAGGCTACACCTTC

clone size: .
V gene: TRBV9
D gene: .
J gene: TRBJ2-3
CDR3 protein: CASSPSSSRCCDTQYF
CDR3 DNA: TGTGCCAGCAGCCCCTCGTCCTCCAGGTGTTGCGATACGCAGTATTTT

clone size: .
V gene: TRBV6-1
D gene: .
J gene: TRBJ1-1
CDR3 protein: CASSRGTEAFF
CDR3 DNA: TGTGCCAGCTCCAGGGGAACTGAAGCTTTCTTT

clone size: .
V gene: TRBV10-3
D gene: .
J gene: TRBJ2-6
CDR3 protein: CAISEKDTSGANVLTF
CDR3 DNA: TGTGCCATCAGTGAGAAGGACACATCTGGGGCCAACGTCCTGACTTTC

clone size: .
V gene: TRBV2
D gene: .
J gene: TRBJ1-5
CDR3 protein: CASSREVSQPQHF
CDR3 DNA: TGTGCCAGCAGTCGAGAGGTGTCCCAGCCCCAGCATTTT

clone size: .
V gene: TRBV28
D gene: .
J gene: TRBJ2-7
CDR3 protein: CASTRGGSGYEQYF
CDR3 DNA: TGTGCCAGCACCCGAGGAGGGTCTGGCTACGAGCAGTACTTC

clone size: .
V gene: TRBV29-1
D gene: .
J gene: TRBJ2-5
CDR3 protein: CSVEMLRDALRGIQYF
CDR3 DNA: TGCAGCGTTGAGATGCTCCGGGACGCCCTTAGGGGGATCCAGTACTTC

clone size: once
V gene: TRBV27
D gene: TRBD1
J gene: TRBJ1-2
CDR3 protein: CASSTGALNYGYTF
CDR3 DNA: TGTGCCAGCAGTACAGGGGCCCTTAACTATGGCTACACCTTC

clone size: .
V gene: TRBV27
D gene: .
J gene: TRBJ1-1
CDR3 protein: CASSWVSDSPTEAFF
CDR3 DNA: TGTGCCAGCAGTTGGGTCTCAGACAGCCCCACTGAAGCTTTCTTT

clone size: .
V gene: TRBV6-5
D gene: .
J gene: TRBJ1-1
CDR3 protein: CASKRVEAEAFF
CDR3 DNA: TGTGCCAGCAAGAGGGTTGAAGCTGAAGCTTTCTTT

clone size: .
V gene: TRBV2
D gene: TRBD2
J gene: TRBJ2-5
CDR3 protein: CAVPAGPLQETQYF
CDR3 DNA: TGTGCCGTCCCAGCGGGGCCCCTCCAAGAGACCCAGTACTTC

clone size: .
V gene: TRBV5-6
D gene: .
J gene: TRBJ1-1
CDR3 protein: CASSVEGPHTEAFF
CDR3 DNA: TGTGCCAGCAGCGTGGAGGGGCCCCACACTGAAGCTTTCTTT

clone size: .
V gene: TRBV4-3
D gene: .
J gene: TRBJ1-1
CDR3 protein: CASSQGVWGDTEAFF
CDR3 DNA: TGCGCCAGCAGCCAAGGAGTGTGGGGGGACACTGAAGCTTTCTTT

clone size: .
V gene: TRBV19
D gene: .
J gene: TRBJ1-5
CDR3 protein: CASRELSNQPQHF
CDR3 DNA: TGTGCCAGTAGGGAGCTTAGCAATCAGCCCCAGCATTTT

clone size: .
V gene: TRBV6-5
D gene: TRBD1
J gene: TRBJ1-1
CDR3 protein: CASGQQGTDTEAFF
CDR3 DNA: TGTGCCAGCGGGCAACAGGGGACTGACACTGAAGCTTTCTTT

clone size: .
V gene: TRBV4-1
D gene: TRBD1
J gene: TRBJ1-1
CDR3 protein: CASSQDGGQGAGAFF
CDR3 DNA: TGCGCCAGCAGCCAAGATGGGGGACAGGGGGCCGGAGCTTTCTTT

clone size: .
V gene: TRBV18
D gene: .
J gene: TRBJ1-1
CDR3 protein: CATRGGTEAFF
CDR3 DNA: TGTGCCACACGTGGAGGCACTGAAGCTTTCTTT

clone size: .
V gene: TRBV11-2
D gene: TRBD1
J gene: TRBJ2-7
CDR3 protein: CASRQGSSYEQYF
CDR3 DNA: TGTGCCAGTAGACAGGGAAGCTCCTACGAGCAGTACTTC

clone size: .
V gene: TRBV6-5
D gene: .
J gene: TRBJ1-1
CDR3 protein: CASSYSIQGNTEAFF
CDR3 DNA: TGTGCCAGCAGTTACTCGATCCAGGGGAACACTGAAGCTTTCTTT

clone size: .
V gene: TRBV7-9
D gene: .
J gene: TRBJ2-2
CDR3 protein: CALQGTGELFF
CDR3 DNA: TGTGCCCTCCAGGGCACCGGGGAGCTGTTTTTT

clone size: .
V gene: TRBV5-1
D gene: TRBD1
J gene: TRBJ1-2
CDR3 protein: CASSSLTGDIYGYTF
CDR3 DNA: TGCGCCAGCAGCTCCTTAACAGGGGACATATATGGCTACACCTTC

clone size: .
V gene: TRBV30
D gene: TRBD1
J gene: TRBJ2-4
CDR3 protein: CAWRPTGTGSAKNIQYF
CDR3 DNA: TGTGCCTGGAGACCTACCGGGACAGGTTCAGCCAAAAACATTCAGTACTTC

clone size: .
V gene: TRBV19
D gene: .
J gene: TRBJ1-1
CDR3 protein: CASSVRNTEAFF
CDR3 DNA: TGTGCCAGTAGTGTTCGGAACACTGAAGCTTTCTTT

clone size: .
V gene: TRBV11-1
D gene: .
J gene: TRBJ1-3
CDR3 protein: CASSLASGAGNTIYF
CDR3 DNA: TGTGCCAGCAGCTTAGCTTCGGGAGCTGGAAACACCATATATTTT

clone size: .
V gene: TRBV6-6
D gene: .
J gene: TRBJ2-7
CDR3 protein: CASSYSVGTNYEQYF
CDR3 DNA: TGTGCCAGCAGTTACAGTGTCGGGACAAACTACGAGCAGTACTTC

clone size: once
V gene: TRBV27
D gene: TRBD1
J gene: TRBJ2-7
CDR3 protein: CATCPGQGLAYEQYF
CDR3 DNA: TGTGCCACCTGCCCGGGACAGGGTTTGGCCTACGAGCAGTACTTC

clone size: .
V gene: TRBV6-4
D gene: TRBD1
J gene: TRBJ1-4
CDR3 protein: CARPRDRENEKLFF
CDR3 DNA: TGTGCCAGGCCGCGTGACAGGGAAAATGAAAAACTGTTTTTT

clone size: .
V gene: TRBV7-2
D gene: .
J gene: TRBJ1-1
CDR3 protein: CASSLGVGGGFEAFF
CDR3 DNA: TGTGCCAGCAGCTTAGGAGTAGGGGGGGGATTTGAAGCTTTCTTT

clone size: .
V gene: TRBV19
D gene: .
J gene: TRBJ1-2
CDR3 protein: CASTTGYGYTF
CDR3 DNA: TGTGCCAGTACGACAGGCTATGGCTACACCTTC

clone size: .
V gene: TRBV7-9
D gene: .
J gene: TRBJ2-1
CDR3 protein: CAHPVGPAGATYNEQFF
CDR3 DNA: TGTGCCCACCCTGTTGGCCCCGCGGGGGCGACATACAATGAGCAGTTCTTC

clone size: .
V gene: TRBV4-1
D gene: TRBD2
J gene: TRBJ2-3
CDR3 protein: CASSQDIVGGVKTDTQYF
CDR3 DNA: TGCGCCAGCAGCCAAGATATCGTCGGGGGGGTTAAGACAGATACGCAGTATTTT

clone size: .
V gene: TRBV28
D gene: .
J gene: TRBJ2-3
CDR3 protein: CASSLSGSRADTQYF
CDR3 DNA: TGTGCCAGCAGTTTATCCGGCTCGAGAGCGGATACGCAGTATTTT

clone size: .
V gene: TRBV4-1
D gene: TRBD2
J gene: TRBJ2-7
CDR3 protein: CASSQNLAGGLYEQYF
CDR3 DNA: TGCGCCAGCAGCCAGAATCTAGCGGGGGGCCTTTACGAGCAGTACTTC

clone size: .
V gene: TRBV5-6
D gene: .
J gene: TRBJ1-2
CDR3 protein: CASSVGQGQTNYGYTF
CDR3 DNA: TGTGCCAGCAGCGTCGGACAAGGCCAGACTAACTATGGCTACACCTTC

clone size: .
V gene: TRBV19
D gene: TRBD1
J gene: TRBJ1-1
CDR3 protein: CASSIRTGGSETEAFF
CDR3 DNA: TGTGCCAGTAGTATCCGGACAGGGGGAAGTGAGACTGAAGCTTTCTTT

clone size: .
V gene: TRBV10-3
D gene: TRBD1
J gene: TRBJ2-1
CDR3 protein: CAISRAGTGGRDEQFF
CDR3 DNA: TGTGCCATCAGTAGGGCCGGGACAGGGGGCCGGGATGAGCAGTTCTTC

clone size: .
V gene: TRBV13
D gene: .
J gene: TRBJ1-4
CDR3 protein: CASSEGGRGNEKLFF
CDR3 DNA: TGTGCCAGCAGCGAGGGGGGGCGCGGTAATGAAAAACTGTTTTTT

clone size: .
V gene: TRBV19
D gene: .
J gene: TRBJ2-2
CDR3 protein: CASIGLGGNTGELFF
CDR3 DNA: TGTGCCAGTATAGGTCTGGGGGGGAACACCGGGGAGCTGTTTTTT

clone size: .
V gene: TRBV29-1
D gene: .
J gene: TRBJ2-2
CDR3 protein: CSVKLASNTGELFF
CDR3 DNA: TGCAGCGTAAAACTCGCCTCGAACACCGGGGAGCTGTTTTTT

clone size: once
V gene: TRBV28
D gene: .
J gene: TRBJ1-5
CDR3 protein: CASTPRGFNYQPQHF
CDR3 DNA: TGTGCCAGCACCCCTCGGGGGTTTAATTATCAGCCCCAGCATTTT

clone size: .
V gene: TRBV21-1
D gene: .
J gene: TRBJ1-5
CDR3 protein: CASTTWTVYSNQPQHF
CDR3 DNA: TGTGCCAGCACCACGTGGACAGTTTATAGCAATCAGCCCCAGCATTTT